These 5 T cell receptor beta chains were sequenced from one sample in a study of shared clonotypes between healthy human individuals. The assay was immunoSEQ multiplex PCR, and TCRdb's table has in-frame clones only and misses some. In the table there are 950,000 to 1,200,000 clones, about 72% of which are singletons. Sample: memory CD4+ T cells from PBMCs. Sample subset: CD45RA-negative fraction. These TCRs come from a man younger than 35 in good health. Some clones in this sample may be carry-over from other donors' samples.

This clone is a singleton in its sample. V gene TRBV5-4 combines with J gene TRBJ1-1, with D perhaps matching TRBD1 (6 bases). V gave up 5 bases and J gave up 2 bases, with 22 bases separating them. The CDR3 spans 17 residues. From germline, CDR1 is SGHNT and CDR2 YYREEE (reference sequence). The CDR3 sequence is CASRPGTSEGINTEAFF. The CDR3 DNA follows: TGTGCCAGCAGACCCGGGACATCAGAGGGCATAAACACTGAAGCTTTCTTT.

The V gene is TRBV5-1, the J gene TRBJ2-1; TRBD2 matches at 7 bases. From germline, CDR1 is SGHRS and CDR2 YFSETQ. The CDR3 spans 15 residues. The V gene end was trimmed by 1 base and the J gene end by 6 bases; junction bases not matched to a gene: 7. The DNA for the CDR3 is TGCGCCAGCAGCTTGCCAATGGGAGGGGTCAATGAGCAGTTCTTC. As protein: CASSLPMGGVNEQFF.

Details on this clone: The same CDR3 also results from other DNA sequences found in this sample. The J gene is TRBJ2-1, the V gene TRBV6-5; 8 nucleotides match TRBD2. Germline CDR1 MNHEY, CDR2 SVGAGI. This CDR3 is built from 15 residues. V gave up 3 bases and J gave up 2 bases; unmatched junction bases: 3. The CDR3 nucleotides read TGTGCCAGCAGTTATTCCGGGGGGGCCTACAATGAGCAGTTCTTC. Its translation: CASSYSGGAYNEQFF.

The gene calls are TRBV5-1 and TRBJ2-5; D not certain. The V gene lost 4 bases and the J gene lost 13 bases, with 5 bases spanning the gap. Germline V gene sequence: CDR1 SGHRS, CDR2 YFSETQ. The CDR3 runs to 8 residues. CDR3 coding DNA: TGCGCCAGCAGCGGTCGGTACTTC. Translating it yields CASSGRYF.

The V and J genes are TRBV4-3 and TRBJ2-5; D gene unclear. Germline loops: CDR1 LGHNA, CDR2 YSLEER. Trimming shortened V by 2 bases and J by 2 bases, and 9 bases separated the two germline ends. The CDR3 has 14 residues. Written as DNA, the CDR3 is TGCGCCAGCAGCCAATTTACAACACAAGAGACCCAGTACTTC. It codes for CASSQFTTQETQYF.